This TCR beta chain was sequenced for a study of cytomegalovirus exposure and HLA in healthy donors. Here immunoSEQ multiplex PCR was the method, and the copy in TCRdb shows in-frame clones only, minus some. The sample shows some 98,000 clones, around nine tenths of them seen only once. V lost 0 bases to trimming and J lost 6 bases; unmatched junction nucleotides: 6. This CDR3 has 15 amino acids. CDR1 is SGHVS, CDR2 FNYEAQ, per germline. V is TRBV7-6 and J is TRBJ2-3, with TRBD2 matching 7 bases. Source material: PBMCs. The sequence was collected from a woman aged 30 to 39 in good health and CMV-seronegative. This chain's CDR3 is CASSLAPSGEDTQYF. In DNA form, the CDR3 reads TGTGCCAGCAGCTTAGCGCCTAGCGGCGAGGATACGCAGTATTTT.